The source of this T cell receptor (beta chain) is a study of regulatory T cells in long-lasting Graves disease (dated by TCRdb to the early 2020s). Regarding the complete study: Antithyroid drugs had been taken for less than 3 months by newly diagnosed Graves' disease patients. Patients with persistent Graves' disease were compared with patients with newly diagnosed Graves' disease using TCR sequencing and RNA sequencing of peripheral blood. The study was registered as a clinical trial and conducted in China. A total of roughly 35 samples underwent TCR sequencing: some 13 from persistent and roughly 20 from newly diagnosed Graves' disease patients.

Reading the label with the study, this specimen's time point is: newly diagnosed GD, antithyroid drugs for less than 3 months. For both TCR sequencing and RNA sequencing, RNA was extracted from PBMCs using TRIzol. Graves' disease was diagnosed according to American Thyroid Association guidelines. The patients came from an endocrinology department in Xi'an, China. Each patient gave around 9 milliliters of peripheral blood, collected in an EDTA anticoagulant tube. Ficoll Paque Plus density gradient separation was used to isolate PBMCs, and no additional T cell sorting was done. An Agilent 2100 Bioanalyzer and agarose gel were used to check RNA quality, while a NanoDrop 2000 measured RNA concentration. This clonotype was found a few times. It has no known antigen specificity. No base-level quality is on record; no much larger clone is a single base apart. The library came from multiplex PCR. Sequenced using an Illumina HiSeq 4000. To build TCR beta libraries, CDR3 regions were amplified by Arm-PCR using iRepertoire HTBI primers. Before sequencing, the PCR products underwent gel purification. As for the original processing: Gene usage analysis of CDR3 amino acid clonotypes used the 62 TRBV and some 15 TRBJ segments found across samples. Filtered high-quality paired reads were merged into contigs using COPE and FqMerger. BLAST was used to align contigs to IMGT TRBV, TRBD and TRBJ reference genes, and CDR3 was defined according to IMGT. Any clonotype with a frequency above 0.1% was classified as a highly expanded clone. Shannon entropy was used to measure repertoire diversity, and the Gini coefficient was used to measure V-J evenness. A clonotype found in more than one individual was treated as public. The raw public reads went through TCRdb reprocessing: fastp at Q25, MiXCR clone calling, in-frame beta chains kept. Merged by CDR3 protein, the rows form single entries marked with the most common genes and DNA. TCRdb, rather than the study authors, made the V and J calls. The sample has roughly 560,000 distinct CDR3 sequences on record, 12% of them singletons. Of the sample, roughly 8.9% is held by the ten largest clones.

Results the study describes overall, beyond this receptor: Because the primary lesion, thyroid tissue, could not be accessed, the study looked at peripheral blood alone. As a limitation, the authors acknowledged that the small sample size may reduce accuracy. Only the TCR beta chain was sequenced and analyzed. Lower TCR Shannon entropy and fewer highly expanded clones were observed in persistent Graves' disease patients than in newly diagnosed patients, which suggested clonal expansion. A larger number of public clonotypes was shared among persistent patients (around 2,500) than among newly diagnosed patients (approximately 1,000).

These sequences were also reported in another study, on T cells in Graves' hyperthyroidism and ophthalmopathy. Per the second study: A patient counted as having stable Graves' hyperthyroidism if no progression to ophthalmopathy occurred over 18 months of follow-up. Hyperthyroidism patients were newly diagnosed, had a disease duration of under 2 months, and were aged 18 to 65 years. Exclusion was applied to patients with uncontrolled infections, other autoimmune diseases, pregnancy or lactation. Diagnoses were established on the basis of clinical symptoms, serum thyroxine and TRAb, thyroid ultrasound, and orbital computed tomography. The first round of RT-PCR for the TCR CDR3 was performed with the HTBI primer set and the Qiagen OneStep RT-PCR kit. Most expanded thyroid clonotypes (frequency above 0.001) were also found in blood, which suggests that blood repertoires may mirror thyroid immune responses. A model built on a 13 V-J signature distinguished ophthalmopathy from stable hyperthyroidism, reaching 87.88% sensitivity and 81% to 83% specificity in cross-validation and 80%/75% in testing. In validation, the model predicted progression to ophthalmopathy a median of about 6 months before onset, with approximately 71% sensitivity and 72.22% specificity. TCR V-J signatures able to tell the groups apart were searched for in a discovery cohort of more than 90 patients, of whom over 40 had Graves' ophthalmopathy and around 58 had stable Graves' hyperthyroidism. An independent validation cohort of around 19 hyperthyroidism patients and 15 or so patients who later progressed to ophthalmopathy tested prospective prediction of ophthalmopathy. The 100 discovery patients were divided at random into training and test sets in a 7:3 ratio. Thyroid tissue and blood T-cell repertoires from about six Graves' hyperthyroidism patients were also compared in the study. Following sampling, methimazole starting at 30 mg daily was given to hyperthyroidism patients, and high-dose intravenous methylprednisolone was given to ophthalmopathy patients. The libraries were constructed in a second round of multiplex PCR and then size-selected and purified. The libraries were sequenced on an Illumina HiSeq2000 using paired-end 100 bp reads. SOAPnuke was used to process the raw data, removing reads that contained adapters or uncalled bases, had a mean Phred below 15, or lacked an exact match to the constant primer or identifier. COPE v1.2.5 was used to merge the high-quality paired reads, and each unique nucleotide sequence was defined as a clonotype. Clonotypes were aligned to IMGT TRBV, TRBD and TRBJ reference segments using MiTCR v1.1. Only V-J combinations with frequency above 0.0001, covering 99% to 99.2% of repertoires, were analysed. A TCS score was defined as the ratio between F50 (clonal expansion) and ExV (chaos), using BLOSUM62-based TCRdist between CDR3 peptides within each V-J. Welch's t-statistics and random forest reduced around 510 V-J features to fewer than 15, which were used in a naive Bayes classifier (R e1071). Sample size was not statistically predetermined, and blinding of investigators to group allocation was not performed. The paper describes TCR Vbeta CDR3 sequencing of 130 to 150 peripheral blood samples, made up of under 50 ophthalmopathy patients, approximately 76 hyperthyroidism patients and 17 progressor patients.

The receptor was derived from a woman aged 25 to 45 with Graves disease. Donor details come from another sample of the same person, matched by shared clones. Sample: peripheral blood mononuclear cells (PBMCs), taken at new diagnosis, from a patient treated with antithyroid drugs.

The DNA sequence is TGTGCCAGCTCACCGGGGGGAGATCTAGACGAGCAGTACTTC. Translated, this gives CASSPGGDLDEQYF. Here the chain combines TRBV18 and TRBJ2-7; the D gene is perhaps TRBD2, from 6 matching bases. From a lookup of the germline V gene, CDR1 and CDR2 are KGHSH and LQKENI. The CDR3 runs 14 amino acids, cysteine and phenylalanine included. Only the CDR3 DNA stays, 42 bases, in frame from base 1. V sheds 3 bases and J sheds 5 bases, leaving 14 bases between their ends.